Detailed here is one TCR beta chain. These data are taken from a study of early T cells in non-severe SARS-CoV-2 infection. Study in general: Sequencing targeted bulk RNA from unsorted whole blood, leaving chains unpaired.

The CDR3 is made up of 13 amino acids. Germline lookup yields CDR1 SGHTA and CDR2 FQGNSA. Trimming shortened V by 5 bases and J by 5 bases, and 12 bases separated the two germline ends. Unique molecular identifiers (one per individual cDNA molecule) were attached. From the 5' RACE reads, TCRdb called clonotypes with MiXCR, one entry per CDR3 protein. The repertoire has roughly 110,000 distinct CDR3 sequences, over 8.5% of them found once; the top ten carry about 7.6%. The chain couples TRBV7-2 to TRBJ1-1; D perhaps matches TRBD1 (5 bases). The sample comprised whole blood. The sequence was obtained from an adult who was a healthcare worker with PCR-confirmed SARS-CoV-2 infection or an uninfected control (not recorded which). CDR3 DNA: TGTGCCAGCAGCACGCAGGGTGGTACTGAAGCTTTCTTT. Translation gives CASSTQGGTEAFF.